The 3 T cell receptor beta chains presented below share a single source sample, sequenced in a study of molecular identifiers for immune sequencing clone quantification. TCRdb called the PCR reads again in MiXCR, with one record for every CDR3 protein. The data contain hundreds of thousands of distinct CDR3 sequences, just under 20% of them singletons. Sample: naive CD8+ T cells from blood, with Jurkat cell RNA spiked in. Subset in this sample: FACS-sorted CD8+CD4-CCR7+CD45RA+ naive T cells. These receptors originate from a human donor in good health. Some libraries in this study had Jurkat cell RNA spiked in.

The gene calls are TRBV2 and TRBJ1-3; D remains ambiguous. The CDR3 length is 18 residues. Trimming removed 2 bases at V and 3 bases at J, with 20 bases between. CDR1 is SNHLY, CDR2 FYNNEI, per germline. DNA of the CDR3: TGTGCCAGCAGTGAATACGGAGGGCCAGACGAACTTGGAAACACCATATATTTT. Encoded protein: CASSEYGGPDELGNTIYF. Variable domain in full (rest from reference TRBV2 and TRBJ1-3): EPEVTQTPSHQVTQMGQEVILRCVPISNHLYFYWYRQILGQKVEFLVSFYNNEISEKSEIFDDQFSVERPDGSNFTLKIRSTKLEDSAMYFCASSEYGGPDELGNTIYFGEGSWLTVV.

This clonotype was seen at least ten times. V is TRBV7-9 and J is TRBJ2-4; maybe TRBD2 (6 bases). Germline V gives CDR1 SEHNR, CDR2 FQNEAQ (reference sequence). This CDR3 has 17 residues. Trimming removed 1 base at V and 1 base at J, with 14 bases between. The CDR3 DNA follows: TGTGCCAGCAGCTTAGGTTGGGGGGATAGGGCCAAAAACATTCAGTACTTC. This encodes CASSLGWGDRAKNIQYF.

The chain joins TRBV9 to TRBJ2-1; the match to TRBD1 covers 8 bases. V was pared by 0 bases and J by 6 bases, with 11 bases of the junction left unmatched. There are 17 residues in the CDR3. CDR1 and CDR2 from the germline V gene are SGDLS and YYNGEE. CDR3: CASSVAVQTDRVNEQFF. CDR3 DNA: TGTGCCAGCAGCGTAGCGGTTCAGACGGACAGGGTCAATGAGCAGTTCTTC. Filled out from reference TRBV9 and TRBJ2-1, the complete variable domain reads DSGVTQTPKHLITATGQRVTLRCSPRSGDLSVYWYQQSLDQGLQFLIQYYNGEERAKGNILERFSAQQFPDLHSELNLSSLELGDSALYFCASSVAVQTDRVNEQFFGPGTRLTVL.